This is a list of T cell receptor beta chains from one sample in a study of metastatic and nonmetastatic thyroid tumors. From the PCR reads, TCRdb re-called clones with MiXCR. The sample holds 15,000 to 20,000 clones; more than 35% are singletons and the top ten take roughly 26%. The sequencing sample was made of tumor tissue. The receptors shown here come from a female donor with papillary thyroid cancer or a benign thyroid nodule (not recorded which). Some clones in this sample may be carry-over from other donors' samples. Both conserved end residues are part of each CDR3. D genes are given only for firm matches.

TRBV5-1	TRBJ2-2	TRBD2	CASSPSVAGYTGELFF
TRBV12-3/TRBV12-4	TRBJ2-7	NA	CASSSPSGESSSYEQYF
TRBV19	TRBJ2-7	TRBD1	CASNRDRGTYEQYF
TRBV6-2/TRBV6-3	TRBJ2-1	TRBD1	CASSPLTGGSYNEQFF
TRBV12-3/TRBV12-4	TRBJ2-2	TRBD2	CASSQAGALTGELFF
TRBV18	TRBJ2-1	NA	CASSPRPHEQFF
TRBV7-8	TRBJ2-7	TRBD1	CASSLEKGTGILF
TRBV11-2	TRBJ2-3	NA	CASSLRRVTDTQYF
TRBV6-1	TRBJ1-1	TRBD1	CATFRGGFDTEAFF
TRBV11-1	TRBJ2-1	NA	CASSLGDRYYGDEQFF
TRBV6-1	TRBJ2-7	NA	CASGGVYEQYF
TRBV5-1	TRBJ1-1	NA	CASRQDANTEAFF
TRBV19	TRBJ1-1	NA	CASSILRTEAFF
TRBV6-5	TRBJ2-7	TRBD1	CASSYSGQDEQYF
TRBV2	TRBJ2-7	NA	CASSAVGDGGDGQYF
TRBV12-3/TRBV12-4	TRBJ2-6	NA	CASSLWGTTSGANVLTF
TRBV3-1	TRBJ2-5	TRBD2	CASSQYLADQETQYF
TRBV6-2/TRBV6-3	TRBJ1-2	NA	CASSSAGASNYGYTF
TRBV11-2	TRBJ1-2	TRBD1	CASSAGQDGYTF
TRBV6-1	TRBJ1-5	NA	CASDSPGGQPQHF
TRBV30	TRBJ1-5	NA	CAWSEWFNQPQHF
TRBV24-1	TRBJ2-2	TRBD1	CATSDRVAGELFF
TRBV5-4	TRBJ2-1	TRBD1	CASSLLTVQGQGYNEQFF
TRBV20-1	TRBJ2-7	NA	CSLYYHHYEQYF
TRBV5-8	TRBJ1-2	TRBD1	CASTEIRTGPYGYTF
TRBV12-5	TRBJ1-1	NA	CALKGKLNTEAFF
TRBV2	TRBJ2-7	TRBD1	CASSRDRLYEQYF
TRBV30	TRBJ1-6	TRBD1	CAWSRQGDSPLHF
TRBV5-1	TRBJ2-2	NA	CASSLDEAGHPAELFF
TRBV11-3	TRBJ1-1	TRBD1	CASKRQGDDTEAFF
TRBV11-2	TRBJ2-3	NA	CASSLDVGADTQYF
TRBV6-1	TRBJ2-3	NA	CASSNGLVTDTQYF
TRBV7-8	TRBJ1-2	TRBD1	CASSSGQGNYGYTF
TRBV19	TRBJ1-2	NA	CASSIPVGGGGYTF
TRBV15	TRBJ1-5	TRBD1	CATSRGQENQPQHF
TRBV4-2	TRBJ2-2	NA	CASSQVDRPPGELFF
TRBV11-3	TRBJ1-3	NA	CASSPGDRSAGNTIYF
TRBV27	TRBJ1-5	NA	CASSYSGWQPQHF
TRBV10-3	TRBJ2-7	NA	CAISDPTRQEQYF
TRBV20-1	TRBJ2-7	NA	CSARGVNSYEQYF
TRBV28	TRBJ2-1	TRBD2	CASTLTSGGKKEQFF
TRBV24-1	TRBJ2-3	TRBD2	CATSDWGLASTGDADTQYF
TRBV5-1	TRBJ1-1	TRBD1	CASSEQGRNTEAFF
TRBV5-1	TRBJ2-7	NA	CASSEQGFGYEQYF
TRBV5-6	TRBJ1-1	TRBD1	CASSYGDREAFF
TRBV6-2/TRBV6-3	TRBJ1-3	NA	CASSYSRGSRNTIYF
TRBV27	TRBJ1-2	NA	CASSLAPGGAYGYTF
TRBV20-1	TRBJ2-3	NA	CSEEGGQGTDTQYF
TRBV11-2	TRBJ2-1	TRBD2	CASSLVAGGRNEQFF
TRBV20-1	TRBJ1-2	NA	CSALQGNYGYTF
TRBV7-9	TRBJ1-4	NA	CASSPPTGGNEKLFF
TRBV11-3	TRBJ1-2	NA	CASSLDSGNYGYTF